Given below is one T cell receptor (beta chain) in context. This clone was detected a few times. Its antigen target is currently unknown. There are no base qualities to consult, and no much larger clone falls within one base. From cysteine to phenylalanine, the CDR3 is 15 amino acids long. Only CDR3 DNA is held: 45 bases, read in frame from base 1. The V end loses 6 bases and the J end loses 4 bases, and a stretch of 18 bases separates them. The CDR1 and CDR2 encoded by the germline V gene are SNHLY and FYNNEI. This record belongs to a study of radiation and T cells in renal cell carcinoma (dated by TCRdb to the early 2020s). For the study in its entirety: The samples were obtained from a clinical trial, where primary renal cell carcinomas were treated with 15 Gy stereotactic body radiation therapy and then removed by nephrectomy 4 weeks afterward. In total, 50 or so samples underwent TCR beta sequencing: some 25 tumors plus 27 peripheral blood samples. In the approximately 49 samples combined, some 4,000,000 unique CDR3 nucleotide sequences were found, encoding 2.5 million to 3 million unique CDR3 amino acid sequences. Here is what the overall study found, with its caveats: No pretreatment tumor biopsies were available, so the baseline intratumoral presence of clonotypes could not be determined. Tracking of blood repertoire dynamics stopped at three to four weeks after treatment, with no follow-up past that point. Top tumor clonotypes rose in blood from baseline to 2 weeks post-radiation, then contracted by 4 weeks, suggesting transient expansion of tumor-resident clones. With a single-armed trial design, the study had no way to address how radiation dose or scheduling affects the TCR repertoire.

The intended sense of this specimen's time point label: baseline pretreatment blood. The sample's treatment or condition label, decoded: 15 Gy SBRT to primary tumor, nephrectomy 4 weeks later. To track tumor-enriched clonotypes, serial peripheral blood was sampled from radiation-treated patients at baseline and at 2 weeks and 4 weeks after SBRT. All patients had renal cell carcinoma with clear cell pathology. The QIAamp DNA Blood Mini Kit (Qiagen) was used to prepare genomic DNA for TCR sequencing. Samples were included in the analyses only if all quality control checks were passed. Following the manufacturer's recommendations, the immunoSEQ kit was used to generate TCR beta libraries from genomic DNA. For library preparation, a first multiplex PCR was performed with proprietary primers, followed by a second PCR in which unique barcodes were added, and bead cleanups were performed after each round. Each sample batch included a kit-provided positive control reaction and a negative control reaction. The final libraries underwent checking on an Agilent 4200 TapeStation D1000 ScreenTape, volumetric pooling, and quantification by qPCR. Sequencing was performed on an Illumina NextSeq500 with a MidOutput 150-cycle cartridge, and 156 Read1 and 15 Index1 cycles were run with kit custom primers. The pooled library was loaded at 0.75 to 1 pM, and about 20% PhiX control was spiked in. As for how the authors treated the data: Vendor-processed data were analyzed in R, with a clonotype defined as all T cells sharing the same CDR3 nucleotide sequence. In the clone abundance analyses, frequencies in each sample were normalized to that sample's 10,000 most abundant clones. Public T cell clones, which averaged fewer than five per sample, were removed prior to analysis. An abundance difference of at least 32-fold between compartments was the criterion for calling clonotypes tumor-enriched or baseline blood-enriched. Clonotypes expanded or contracted between blood time points were identified with a beta-binomial differential abundance model. Tumor-blood repertoire similarity was measured with the Baroni-Urbani and Buser coefficient, and groups were compared using two-tailed Wilcoxon tests in R. This immuneACCESS table, as held by TCRdb, lists in-frame sequences with V and J called but not all clones. Of the missing ones, under half trace to an unresolved V gene in checked studies; the others have no known cause. V, J and clone size derive from that table, while D and trimming were established from the DNA sequence. The sample includes about 130,000 clones, with roughly 90% observed a single time. The ten biggest clones cover 12% of the sample.

The starting material was blood, obtained from a patient whose treatment included radiotherapy and nephrectomy. The V gene is TRBV2 and the J gene is TRBJ1-1; TRBD1 is a weak D gene call, 6 bases matching. The source is a woman between 50 and 59 years old with renal cell carcinoma. The nucleotide sequence is TGTGCCAGCAGAGACAAACTACAGGGAGGCACTGAAGCTTTCTTT. This sequence encodes CASRDKLQGGTEAFF.